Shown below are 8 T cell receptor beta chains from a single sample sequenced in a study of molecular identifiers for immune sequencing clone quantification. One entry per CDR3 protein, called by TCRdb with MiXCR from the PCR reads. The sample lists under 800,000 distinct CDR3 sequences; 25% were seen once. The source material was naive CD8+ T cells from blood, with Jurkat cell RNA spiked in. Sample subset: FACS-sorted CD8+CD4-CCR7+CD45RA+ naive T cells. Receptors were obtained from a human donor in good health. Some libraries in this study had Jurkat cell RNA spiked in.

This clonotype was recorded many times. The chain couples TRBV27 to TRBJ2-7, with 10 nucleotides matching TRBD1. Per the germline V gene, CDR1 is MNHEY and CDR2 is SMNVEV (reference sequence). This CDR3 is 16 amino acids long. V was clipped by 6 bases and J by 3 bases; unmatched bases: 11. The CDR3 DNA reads TGTGCCAGCAGCCTATCCACCGGGACAGGGGTCTACGAGCAGTACTTC. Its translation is CASSLSTGTGVYEQYF.

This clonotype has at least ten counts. The CDR3 here is CASSTPGLEGSGYTF. DNA of the CDR3: TGTGCCAGCAGCACCCCCGGCCTGGAAGGCTCCGGCTACACCTTC. The chain has TRBV9 and TRBJ1-2; D remains unclear. The CDR3 runs 15 residues. The V gene lost 4 bases and the J gene lost 8 bases, with 21 bases spanning the gap. The V gene's germline CDR1 is SGDLS and CDR2 YYNGEE.

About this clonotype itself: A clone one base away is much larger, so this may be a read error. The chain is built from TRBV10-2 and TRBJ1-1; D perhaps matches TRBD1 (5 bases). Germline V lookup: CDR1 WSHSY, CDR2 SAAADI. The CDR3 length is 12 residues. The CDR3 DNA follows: TGCGCCCGCCGACCGACAGTCACTGAAGCTTACTTT. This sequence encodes CARRPTVTEAYF.

The chain's CDR3 is CASSSSLRLNTEAFF. The CDR3 nucleotides are TGTGCCAGCAGTTCCTCCCTTAGATTGAACACTGAAGCTTTCTTT. The chain is built from TRBV27 and TRBJ1-1; no clear D gene. Per the germline V gene, CDR1 is MNHEY and CDR2 is SMNVEV (reference sequence). There are 15 residues in the CDR3. The V end was cut by 4 bases, the J end by 0 bases, with 12 bases between.

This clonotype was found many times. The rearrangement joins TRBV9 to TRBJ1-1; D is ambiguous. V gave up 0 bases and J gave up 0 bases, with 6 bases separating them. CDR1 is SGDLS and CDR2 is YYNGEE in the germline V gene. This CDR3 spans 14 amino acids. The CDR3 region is CASSVVSMNTEAFF. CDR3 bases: TGTGCCAGCAGCGTAGTCAGTATGAACACTGAAGCTTTCTTT. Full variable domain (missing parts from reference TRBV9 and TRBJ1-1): DSGVTQTPKHLITATGQRVTLRCSPRSGDLSVYWYQQSLDQGLQFLIQYYNGEERAKGNILERFSAQQFPDLHSELNLSSLELGDSALYFCASSVVSMNTEAFFGQGTRLTVV.

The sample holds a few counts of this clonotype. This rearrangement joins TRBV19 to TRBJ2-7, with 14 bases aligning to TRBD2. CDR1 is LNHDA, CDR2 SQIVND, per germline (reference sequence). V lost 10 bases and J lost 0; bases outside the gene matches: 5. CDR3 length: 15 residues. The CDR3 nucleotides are TGTGCCACCTTGGGACTAGCGGGGGACTCCTACGAGCAGTACTTC. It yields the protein CATLGLAGDSYEQYF.

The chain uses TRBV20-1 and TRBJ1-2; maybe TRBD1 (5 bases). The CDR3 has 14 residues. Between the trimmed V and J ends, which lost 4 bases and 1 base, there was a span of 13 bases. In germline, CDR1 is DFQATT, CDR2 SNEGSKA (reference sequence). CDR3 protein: CSATRDVVNYGYTF. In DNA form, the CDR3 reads TGCAGTGCTACCCGGGACGTCGTTAACTATGGCTACACCTTC.

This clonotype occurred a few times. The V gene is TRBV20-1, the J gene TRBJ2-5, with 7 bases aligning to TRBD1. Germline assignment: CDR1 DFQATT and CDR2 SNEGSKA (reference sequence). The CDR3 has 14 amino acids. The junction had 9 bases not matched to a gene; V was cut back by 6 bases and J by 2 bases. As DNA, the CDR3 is TGCAGTGCAAACCGCTGGGACAGTCAAGAGACCCAGTACTTC. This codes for CSANRWDSQETQYF.